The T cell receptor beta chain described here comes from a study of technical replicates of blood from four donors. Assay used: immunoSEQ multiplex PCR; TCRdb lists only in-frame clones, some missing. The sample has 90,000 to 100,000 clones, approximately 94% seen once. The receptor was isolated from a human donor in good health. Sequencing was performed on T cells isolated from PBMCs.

CDR3 DNA sequence: TGTGCCAGCAGCTTAGCGAGGCTGTCCAATGAGCAGTTCTTC. Translation gives CASSLARLSNEQFF. V is TRBV7-8 and J is TRBJ2-1; D gene uncertain. CDR1 is SGHVS, CDR2 FQNEAQ, per germline. The length of the CDR3 is 14 residues. V lost 0 bases to trimming and J lost 6 bases, with 9 bases between them.